Below, 24 T cell receptor beta chains from the same sample are listed, as sequenced in a study of cytomegalovirus exposure and HLA in healthy donors. With 60 Vbeta and 13 Jbeta primers, the PCR was carried out. Only in-frame clones appear in the TCRdb table, and some are missing; sequencing was by immunoSEQ multiplex PCR. The table has some 100,000 clones, 70% to 80% seen once. The sample taken for sequencing was PBMCs. The receptors shown here come from a man aged 45 to 65 in good health and CMV-seropositive.

The chain couples TRBV28 to TRBJ2-5; maybe TRBD2 (5 bases). The CDR3 loop spans 11 amino acids. Germline V gives CDR1 MDHEN, CDR2 SYDVKM. V gave up 7 bases and J gave up 5 bases, with 8 bases separating them. CDR3 region: CASTPGETQYF. DNA of the CDR3: TGTGCCAGCACGCCGGGGGAGACCCAGTACTTC.

This clone was recorded only once. This chain connects TRBV28 to TRBJ2-7; 12 positions match TRBD1. After removal of 5 bases from V and 7 bases from J, the junction contained 9 bases not matched to a gene. This CDR3 spans 15 amino acids. Germline V CDR1 and CDR2: MDHEN, SYDVKM. The CDR3 bases are TGTGCCAGCAGTCTTGCCGGGACAGGGGGCAAGGAGCAGTACTTC. Protein: CASSLAGTGGKEQYF.

The rearrangement joins TRBV2 to TRBJ1-1; possibly TRBD1 for D (5 bases). The CDR3 consists of 13 residues. Trimming took off 5 bases at V and 0 bases at J, with 7 bases between the two ends. Germline CDR1 and CDR2: SNHLY and FYNNEI. This CDR3 is CASSRQMNTEAFF. CDR3 nucleotide sequence: TGTGCCAGCAGTAGACAGATGAACACTGAAGCTTTCTTT.

This sequence joins TRBV5-1 and TRBJ2-1, with 9 positions matching TRBD2. Looked up from germline, CDR1 is SGHRS and CDR2 is YFSETQ. The junction had 9 bases not matched to a gene; V was cut back by 5 bases and J by 3 bases. The CDR3 is made up of 16 amino acids. CDR3 residues: CASSADSGGIYNEQFF. The CDR3 DNA sequence: TGCGCCAGCAGTGCTGATAGCGGGGGAATCTACAATGAGCAGTTCTTC.

The J gene is TRBJ2-7, the V gene TRBV5-1, with 7 bases that match TRBD1. Germline trimming cut 0 bases from V and 3 bases from J; bases unmatched to any gene: 12. CDR1 is SGHRS and CDR2 is YFSETQ in the germline V gene. CDR3 length: 17 amino acids. The CDR3 coding sequence is TGCGCCAGCAGCTTGGAAATGGGACAGCGCTTCGGCTACGAGCAGTACTTC. It yields the protein CASSLEMGQRFGYEQYF. The variable domain in full, with the rest retrieved from reference TRBV5-1 and TRBJ2-7, is KAGVTQTPRYLIKTRGQQVTLSCSPISGHRSVSWYQQTPGQGLQFLFEYFSETQRNKGNFPGRFSGRQFSNSRSEMNVSTLELGDSALYLCASSLEMGQRFGYEQYFGPGTRLTVT.

This chain connects TRBV10-1 to TRBJ1-1; D is unclear. Germline V gives CDR1 WNHNN, CDR2 SYGVQD (reference sequence). V was trimmed by 7 bases and J by 4 bases, leaving 7 bases between them. CDR3 length: 11 amino acids. CDR3 residues: CASKGSTEAFF. The CDR3 DNA reads as TGCGCCAGCAAAGGGAGCACTGAAGCTTTCTTT.

V gene TRBV19 combines with J gene TRBJ2-5; 11 nucleotides line up with TRBD2. The CDR3 has 15 amino acids. The trim removed 7 bases at V and 7 bases at J, leaving 11 bases unmatched. The V gene's germline CDR1 is LNHDA and CDR2 SQIVND (reference sequence). CDR3 amino acids: CASNKGTSGAGTQYF. The CDR3 bases are TGTGCCAGTAATAAAGGGACTAGCGGAGCAGGGACCCAGTACTTC. Drawing the rest from reference TRBV19 and TRBJ2-5, the complete variable domain is DGGITQSPKYLFRKEGQNVTLSCEQNLNHDAMYWYRQDPGQGLRLIYYSQIVNDFQKGDIAEGYSVSREKKESFPLTVTSAQKNPTAFYLCASNKGTSGAGTQYFGPGTRLLVL.

This clone was recorded once. This chain links TRBV5-1 with TRBJ1-2; TRBD1 is a possible D gene (6 bases). Trimming took off 0 bases at V and 4 bases at J, with 13 bases between the two ends. Germline CDR1 reads SGHRS; CDR2 reads YFSETQ. CDR3 length: 15 amino acids. The CDR3 nucleotides read TGCGCCAGCAGCTTGGGTACAGGGAATGTCTATGGCTACACCTTC. Its protein is CASSLGTGNVYGYTF.

The V gene is TRBV7-9, the J gene TRBJ1-6, with 7 nucleotides matching TRBD1. After removal of 4 bases from V and 11 bases from J, the junction contained 8 bases not matched to a gene. There are 14 residues in the CDR3. Germline V gene sequence: CDR1 SEHNR, CDR2 FQNEAQ (reference sequence). The CDR3 DNA is TGTGCCAGCAGCTCGGGACAGACATATGCACCCCTCCACTTT. Residues: CASSSGQTYAPLHF.

This clone was seen a few times. The genes are TRBV14 and TRBJ2-3; D is perhaps TRBD2 (6 bases). Trimming took off 5 bases at V and 0 bases at J, with 12 bases between the two ends. The CDR3 runs 15 residues. CDR1 and CDR2 from the germline V gene are SGHDN and FVKESK. This chain's CDR3 is CASSVMLASTDTQYF. In nucleotides, the CDR3 is TGTGCCAGCAGCGTCATGCTAGCGAGCACAGATACGCAGTATTTT.

Worth noting for this clone: Distinct nucleotide sequences in the sample also encode this CDR3. The chain carries TRBV5-1 and TRBJ2-7; 10 positions match TRBD2. Germline trimming cut 4 bases from V and 0 bases from J; bases unmatched to any gene: 1. The CDR3 runs 14 residues. CDR1 is SGHRS and CDR2 is YFSETQ in the germline V gene. CDR3 sequence (DNA): TGCGCCAGCAGCCGGACTAGCGGCTCCTACGAGCAGTACTTC. Protein: CASSRTSGSYEQYF.

The V call is TRBV4-1, the J call TRBJ1-3, with D hard to call. V was trimmed by 4 bases and J by 4 bases, leaving 8 bases between them. Per the germline V gene, CDR1 is MGHRA and CDR2 is YSYEKL. The CDR3 totals 13 residues. This CDR3 reads CASSRWRGNTIYF. The CDR3 DNA follows: TGCGCCAGCAGCCGGTGGCGGGGAAACACCATATATTTT.

The chain employs TRBV5-1 and TRBJ1-1, with 10 bases lining up with TRBD1. V was pared by 5 bases and J by 4 bases, with 11 bases of the junction left unmatched. Germline V lookup: CDR1 SGHRS, CDR2 YFSETQ. This CDR3 spans 16 amino acids. CDR3 region: CASSFGQGVTGTEAFF. CDR3 in DNA: TGCGCCAGCAGTTTCGGACAGGGGGTGACTGGCACTGAAGCTTTCTTT.

This chain joins TRBV2 and TRBJ2-5; 9 bases match TRBD1. J was trimmed by 4 bases and V by 1 base; bases with no gene match: 1. Germline V lookup: CDR1 SNHLY, CDR2 FYNNEI. The CDR3 runs to 14 residues. The CDR3 here is CASSEGTGVETQYF. CDR3 sequence (DNA): TGTGCCAGCAGTGAAGGGACAGGGGTAGAGACCCAGTACTTC.

The chain carries TRBV6-1 and TRBJ1-1; D may be TRBD1 (6 bases). Germline loops: CDR1 MNHNS, CDR2 SASEGT. Trimming removed 8 bases at V and 6 bases at J, with 16 bases between. CDR3 length: 13 amino acids. In nucleotides, the CDR3 is TGTGCCAGCTCTTCAACAGGGTATTCTGAAGCTTTCTTT. Protein: CASSSTGYSEAFF.

The chain has TRBV28 and TRBJ2-6; no firm D call. The ends were cut back, 5 bases at V and 2 bases at J, with 7 bases in the middle. The CDR3 covers 14 residues. In germline, CDR1 is MDHEN, CDR2 SYDVKM. CDR3 region: CASSVTTGANVLTF. The CDR3 nucleotides are TGTGCCAGCAGTGTCACAACTGGGGCCAACGTCCTGACTTTC.

This clone was recorded once. V gene TRBV18 combines with J gene TRBJ1-2; 9 bases agree with TRBD1. Trimming removed 6 bases from V and 2 bases from J; junction bases left unmatched: 7. Germline V gene sequence: CDR1 KGHSH, CDR2 LQKENI. The CDR3 spans 15 residues. The CDR3 protein is CASSRGGQGNYGYTF. CDR3 DNA sequence: TGTGCCAGCTCCCGTGGAGGACAGGGGAACTATGGCTACACCTTC.

This chain links TRBV7-9 with TRBJ2-3; a weak D match, TRBD1 (6 bases). V shed 4 bases and J shed 3 bases, with 11 bases lying between them. There are 14 residues in the CDR3. Germline V gives CDR1 SEHNR, CDR2 FQNEAQ (reference sequence). CDR3 region: CASSSPGVTDTQYF. CDR3 in DNA: TGTGCCAGCAGCTCACCAGGGGTTACAGATACGCAGTATTTT.

For this clone: Compared with germline, one end of the junction differs, possibly owing to a read error. The V gene is TRBV5-5, the J gene TRBJ2-1, with 10 bases aligning to TRBD2. Germline CDR1 is SGHKS and CDR2 is YYEKEE (reference sequence). The CDR3 totals 19 residues. This CDR3 reads CASSLVAGGSSDRYNEQFF. The CDR3 DNA reads as TGTGCCAGCAGTTTGGTAGCGGGGGGTAGTAGTGACCGGTACAATGAGCAGTTCTTC.

A few counts support this clone. The V gene is TRBV4-3, the J gene TRBJ1-2; 9 bases agree with TRBD1. Germline trimming cut 2 bases from V and 0 bases from J; bases unmatched to any gene: 1. CDR1 is LGHNA and CDR2 is YSLEER in the germline V gene. The CDR3 is made up of 15 amino acids. CDR3 sequence (DNA): TGCGCCAGCAGCCAAACAGGGGGCTCTAACTATGGCTACACCTTC. Amino acid sequence: CASSQTGGSNYGYTF.

This clone was counted a few times. The V gene is TRBV6-1, the J gene TRBJ1-5, with a possible D match to TRBD1 (6 bases). The V and J ends lost 6 bases and 1 base respectively, with 13 bases between them. There are 15 residues in the CDR3. Germline V gene data show CDR1 as MNHNS and CDR2 as SASEGT. The CDR3 nucleotides read TGTGCCAGCAGCAGACAGGCTCAGAGCAATCAGCCCCAGCATTTT. Translated: CASSRQAQSNQPQHF.

About this clone itself: Relative to the germline gene, one junction end is altered; a read error may explain this. The sample carries other DNA sequences with the same CDR3. CDR3 residues: CASSQGASDRVRNQPQHF. The CDR3 DNA reads as TGCGCCAGCAGCCAAGGAGCCTCTGACAGGGTCCGCAATCAGCCTCAGCATTTT. J is TRBJ1-5 and V is TRBV4-1; 7 bases match TRBD1. The germline CDR1 and CDR2 sequences are MGHRA and YSYEKL. This CDR3 has 18 amino acids.

A single count supports this clone. The gene calls are TRBV6-6 and TRBJ2-7, with D perhaps matching TRBD2 (5 bases). This CDR3 has 15 amino acids. Germline CDR1 and CDR2: MNHNY and SVGAGI (reference sequence). Trimming took 0 bases from V and 1 from J, leaving 10 bases between them. The CDR3 sequence is CASSYSVGDSYEQYF. Here the CDR3 DNA reads TGTGCCAGCAGTTACTCGGTCGGGGATTCCTACGAGCAGTACTTC.

The rearrangement joins TRBV7-2 to TRBJ2-5; 10 bases agree with TRBD2. V was pared by 2 bases and J by 5 bases, with 5 bases of the junction left unmatched. There are 15 residues in the CDR3. Germline V gives CDR1 SGHTA, CDR2 FQGNSA. Here the CDR3 reads CASSLSLSGGETQYF. The DNA for the CDR3 is TGTGCCAGCAGCTTATCCCTTAGCGGGGGGGAGACCCAGTACTTC.